These 17 T cell receptor beta chains were all obtained from the same sample, sequenced in a study of blood T cell repertoires in COVID-19. Measured with immunoSEQ multiplex PCR; TCRdb has only the in-frame clones, and not every one. The profile covers some 190,000 clones, with about 88% appearing a single time and 20% to 25% taken by the ten largest. Sequenced sample: PBMCs or T cells enriched from blood (not recorded which). These receptors all stem from a woman in her thirties or forties in a cohort exposed to, infected with or recovered from COVID-19 (not recorded which).

The rearrangement links TRBV6-2 or TRBV6-3 to TRBJ2-1, with TRBD2 matching over 8 bases. Germline CDR1 MNHEY, CDR2 SVGEGT. Unmatched junction bases numbered 2, after V lost 4 bases and J lost 9 bases. The CDR3 sequence is 12 residues long. The CDR3 coding sequence is TGTGCCAGCAGTTGGGGGACTAGTGAGCAGTTCTTC. This codes for CASSWGTSEQFF.

This chain joins TRBV15 and TRBJ1-1, with 11 bases that match TRBD1. The CDR3 sequence is 19 residues long. The J segment lost 3 bases and the V segment lost 5 bases, leaving 17 bases of the junction unmatched. CDR1 and CDR2 (germline): LNHNV, YYDKDF (reference sequence). The CDR3: CATSGHEIGTGGRDTEAFF. CDR3 coding DNA: TGTGCCACCAGCGGACACGAAATTGGGACAGGGGGGCGGGACACTGAAGCTTTCTTT.

The chain has TRBV25-1 and TRBJ2-7; tentatively, D is TRBD2 (5 bases). CDR3 length equals 14 residues. CDR1 is MGHDK and CDR2 is SYGVNS in the germline V gene. Trimming left V 6 bases short and J 2 bases short, with 14 bases between. The CDR3 loop reads CASSALLGAYEQYF. The CDR3 DNA sequence: TGTGCCAGCAGCGCCTTACTAGGAGCCTACGAGCAGTACTTC.

The chain combines TRBV7-9 with TRBJ1-1; D not certain. V lost 5 bases and J 4 bases, leaving 11 bases between the germline ends. CDR3 size: 13 residues. Germline assignment: CDR1 SEHNR and CDR2 FQNEAQ (reference sequence). CDR3 sequence reads: CASSPPRPTEAFF. The CDR3 DNA reads as TGTGCCAGCAGCCCCCCGAGGCCCACTGAAGCTTTCTTT.

This chain uses TRBV19 with TRBJ2-2; 10 bases are shared with TRBD1. V was clipped by 1 base and J by 8 bases; unmatched bases: 1. CDR1 is LNHDA and CDR2 is SQIVND in the germline V gene (reference sequence). CDR3 length: 14 amino acids. CDR3 DNA: TGTGCCAGTAGTATAGGACAGGGGGCAGGGGAGCTGTTTTTT. This sequence encodes CASSIGQGAGELFF.

The rearrangement links TRBV27 to TRBJ2-3; 9 positions agree with TRBD1. The V segment lost 1 base and the J segment 5 bases; nucleotides outside the gene matches: 7. This CDR3 is built from 16 residues. In germline, CDR1 is MNHEY, CDR2 SMNVEV (reference sequence). The CDR3 region has the DNA TGTGCCAGCAGTTTATTTCTGACAGGGGGGGGAGATACGCAGTATTTT. Translation gives CASSLFLTGGGDTQYF.

The gene calls are TRBV7-9 and TRBJ2-7; 7 nucleotides match TRBD1. The V gene's germline CDR1 is SEHNR and CDR2 FQNEAQ (reference sequence). Trimming at V came to 8 bases and at J to 2 bases, leaving 3 bases not matched to a gene. The CDR3 loop spans 12 amino acids. The DNA for the CDR3 is TGTGCCAGCCGGGACAGAGCCTACGAGCAGTACTTC. This sequence encodes CASRDRAYEQYF.

This clone was seen a handful of times. The V call is TRBV12-3 or TRBV12-4, the J call TRBJ2-7; 7 nucleotides line up with TRBD1. J was trimmed by 7 bases and V by 4 bases; bases with no gene match: 7. CDR3 length: 13 residues. The CDR3 sequence is CASSWTGPGEQYF. DNA for the CDR3: TGTGCCAGCAGTTGGACAGGCCCGGGGGAGCAGTACTTC.

The chain's CDR3 is CASSWRDRGRATNEKLFF. The CDR3 nucleotides read TGCGCCAGCAGCTGGAGAGACAGGGGGAGGGCAACTAATGAAAAACTGTTTTTT. The chain combines TRBV5-1 with TRBJ1-4; TRBD1 aligns across 9 bases. This CDR3 is built from 18 residues. With 3 bases clipped from V and 0 bases from J, the junction kept 9 bases outside the gene matches. The V gene's germline CDR1 is SGHRS and CDR2 YFSETQ.

This clone was seen a single time. V usage is TRBV5-5 and J usage is TRBJ2-7; D is possibly TRBD1 (5 bases). The V end was cut by 4 bases, the J end by 4 bases, with 9 bases between. CDR1 SGHKS and CDR2 YYEKEE come from the germline V gene (reference sequence). There are 12 residues in the CDR3. CDR3 nucleotide sequence: TGTGCCAGCAGCCGAGACAGATACGAGCAGTACTTC. Its translation is CASSRDRYEQYF.

The rearrangement uses TRBV27 and TRBJ1-2; 12 bases map to TRBD1. Per germline, CDR1 MNHEY and CDR2 SMNVEV (reference sequence). The CDR3 extends over 15 amino acids. V lost 3 bases, J lost 2 bases, and 1 base stayed unmatched. For the CDR3, the DNA is TGTGCCAGCAGTTTTGGGACAGGGGGCAACTATGGCTACACCTTC. This translates into CASSFGTGGNYGYTF.

V gene TRBV9 combines with J gene TRBJ1-1, with 7 bases lining up with TRBD1. Per germline, CDR1 SGDLS and CDR2 YYNGEE. J was trimmed by 0 bases and V by 3 bases; bases with no gene match: 5. The CDR3 totals 15 residues. CDR3 loop: CASSGQTGMNTEAFF. The CDR3 bases are TGTGCCAGCAGCGGTCAGACAGGGATGAACACTGAAGCTTTCTTT.

In its sample, this clone was seen once. The chain is built from TRBV13 and TRBJ1-1; no firm D call. CDR1 is PRHDT, CDR2 FYEKMQ, per germline (reference sequence). V was cut by 1 base and J by 3 bases, with 6 bases left in between. The CDR3 runs 13 residues. CDR3: CASSLARDTEAFF. CDR3 bases: TGTGCCAGCAGCTTAGCCCGGGACACTGAAGCTTTCTTT.

The chain recombines TRBV21-1 with TRBJ1-2; the table's D call, TRBD1, was not checked against the DNA. TRBV21-1 represents a pseudogene. The CDR3 sequence is 13 residues long. As DNA, the CDR3 is TGTGCCAGCACCGGACAGGGGGCGGGTGGCTACACCTTC. It encodes CASTGQGAGGYTF.

The V and J genes are TRBV7-2 and TRBJ2-7; D is possibly TRBD1 (5 bases). Germline lookup yields CDR1 SGHTA and CDR2 FQGNSA. V lost 1 base and J lost 1, with 17 bases in between. This CDR3 has 17 residues. The CDR3 DNA follows: TGTGCCAGCAGCTTAGGGGGCGAGTGGCAGGCTTCCTACGAGCAGTACTTC. Its protein is CASSLGGEWQASYEQYF.

V usage is TRBV9 and J usage is TRBJ2-1; TRBD2 matches at 7 bases. Germline V CDR1 and CDR2: SGDLS, YYNGEE. V gave up 7 bases and J gave up 4 bases; unmatched junction bases: 8. The CDR3 is made up of 14 amino acids. CDR3 in DNA: TGTGCCAGCGGCGAGAGCGGGGCTTACAATGAGCAGTTCTTC. Its translation: CASGESGAYNEQFF.

The CDR3 region has the DNA TGTGCCAGCAGCTCGCGCGGGAGCGGGGGGTCCTACAATGAGCAGTTCTTC. It encodes CASSSRGSGGSYNEQFF. The rearrangement joins TRBV11-3 to TRBJ2-1; 9 bases are a match to TRBD2. CDR1 is SGHNT and CDR2 is YENEEA in the germline V gene. This CDR3 comprises 17 residues. Losses at the gene ends were 4 bases for V and 1 base for J; bases not matched to a gene: 8.